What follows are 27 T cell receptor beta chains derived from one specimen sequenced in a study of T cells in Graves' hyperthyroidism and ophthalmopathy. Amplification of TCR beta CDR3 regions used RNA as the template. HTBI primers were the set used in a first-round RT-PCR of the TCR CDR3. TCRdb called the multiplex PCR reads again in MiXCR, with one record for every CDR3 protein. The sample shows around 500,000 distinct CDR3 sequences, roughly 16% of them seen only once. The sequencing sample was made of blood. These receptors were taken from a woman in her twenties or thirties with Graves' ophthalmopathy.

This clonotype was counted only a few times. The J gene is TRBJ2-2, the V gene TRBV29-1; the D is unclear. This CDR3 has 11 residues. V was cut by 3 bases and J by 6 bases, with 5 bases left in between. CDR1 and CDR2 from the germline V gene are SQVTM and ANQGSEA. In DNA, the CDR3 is TGCAGCGTTGAGAGCCCCGGGGAGCTGTTTTTT. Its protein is CSVESPGELFF.

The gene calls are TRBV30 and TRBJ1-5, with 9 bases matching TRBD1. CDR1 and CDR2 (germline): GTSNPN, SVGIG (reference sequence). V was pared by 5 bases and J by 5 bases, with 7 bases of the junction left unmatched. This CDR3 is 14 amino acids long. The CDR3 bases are TGTGCCTGGGGTTTCCGGGACAGGGATCAGCCCCAGCATTTT. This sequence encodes CAWGFRDRDQPQHF. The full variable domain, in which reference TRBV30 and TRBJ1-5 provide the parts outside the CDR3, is SQTIHQWPATLVQPVGSPLSLECTVEGTSNPNLYWYRQAAGRGLQLLFYSVGIGQISSEVPQNLSASRPQDRQFILSSKKLLLSDSGFYLCAWGFRDRDQPQHFGDGTRLSIL.

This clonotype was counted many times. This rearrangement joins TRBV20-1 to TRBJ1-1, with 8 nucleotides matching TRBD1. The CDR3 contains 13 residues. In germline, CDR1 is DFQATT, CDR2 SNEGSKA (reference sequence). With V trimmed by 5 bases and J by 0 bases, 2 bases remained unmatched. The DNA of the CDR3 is TGCAGTGCTCGGGGACAGGTGAACACTGAAGCTTTCTTT. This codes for CSARGQVNTEAFF.

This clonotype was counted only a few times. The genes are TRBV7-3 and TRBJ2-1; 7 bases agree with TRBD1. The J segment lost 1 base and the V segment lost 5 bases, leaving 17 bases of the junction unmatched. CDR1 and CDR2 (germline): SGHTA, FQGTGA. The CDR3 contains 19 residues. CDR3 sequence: CASSPETGLVGTSYNEQFF. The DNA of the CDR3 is TGTGCCAGCAGCCCGGAGACAGGGTTGGTTGGTACTTCCTACAATGAGCAGTTCTTC.

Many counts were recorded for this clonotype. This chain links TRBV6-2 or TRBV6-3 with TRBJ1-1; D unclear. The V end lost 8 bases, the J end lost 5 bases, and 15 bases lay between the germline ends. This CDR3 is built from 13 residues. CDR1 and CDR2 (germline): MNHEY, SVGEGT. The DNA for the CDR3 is TGTGCCAGCCGGATCGGGAAGGCGACTGAAGCTTTCTTT. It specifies CASRIGKATEAFF.

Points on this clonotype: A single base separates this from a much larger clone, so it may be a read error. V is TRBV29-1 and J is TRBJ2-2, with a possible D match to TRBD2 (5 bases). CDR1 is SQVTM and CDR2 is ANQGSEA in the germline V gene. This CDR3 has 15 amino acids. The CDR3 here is CSVGQTILNTGEPFF. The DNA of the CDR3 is TGCAGCGTTGGTCAGACTATCCTTAACACCGGGGAGCCGTTTTTT.

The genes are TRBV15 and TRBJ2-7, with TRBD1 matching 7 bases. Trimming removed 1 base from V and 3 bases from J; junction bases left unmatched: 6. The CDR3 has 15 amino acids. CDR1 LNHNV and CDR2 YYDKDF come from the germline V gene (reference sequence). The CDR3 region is CATSRAGTENYEQYF. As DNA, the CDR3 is TGTGCCACCAGCAGAGCCGGGACAGAGAACTACGAGCAGTACTTC.

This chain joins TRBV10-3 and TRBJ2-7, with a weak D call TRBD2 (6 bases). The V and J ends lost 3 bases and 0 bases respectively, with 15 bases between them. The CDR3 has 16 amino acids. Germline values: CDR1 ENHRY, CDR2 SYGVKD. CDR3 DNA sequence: TGTGCCATCAGTGACGTGGGGGGAGTGAGCTCCTACGAGCAGTACTTC. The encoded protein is CAISDVGGVSSYEQYF.

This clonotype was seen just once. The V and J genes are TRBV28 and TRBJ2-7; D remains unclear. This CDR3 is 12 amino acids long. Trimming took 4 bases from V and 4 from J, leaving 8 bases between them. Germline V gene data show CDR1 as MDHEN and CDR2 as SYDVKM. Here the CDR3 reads CASSSQEYEQYF. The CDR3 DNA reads TGTGCCAGCAGTTCGCAGGAATACGAGCAGTACTTC.

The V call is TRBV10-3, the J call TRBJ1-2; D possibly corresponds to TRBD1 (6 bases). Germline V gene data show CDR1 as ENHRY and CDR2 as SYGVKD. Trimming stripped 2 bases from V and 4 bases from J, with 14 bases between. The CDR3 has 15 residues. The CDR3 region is CAISEGDRSSYGYTF. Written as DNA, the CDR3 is TGTGCCATCAGTGAGGGCGACAGGTCCTCCTATGGCTACACCTTC.

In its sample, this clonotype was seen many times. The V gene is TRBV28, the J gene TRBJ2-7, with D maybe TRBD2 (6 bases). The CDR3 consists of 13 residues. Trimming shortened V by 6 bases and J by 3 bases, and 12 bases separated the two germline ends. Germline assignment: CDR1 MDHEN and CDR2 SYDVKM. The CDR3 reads CASRGVGGYEQYF. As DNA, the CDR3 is TGTGCCAGCAGAGGGGTGGGGGGCTACGAGCAGTACTTC. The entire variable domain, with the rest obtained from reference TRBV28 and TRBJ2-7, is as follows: DVKVTQSSRYLVKRTGEKVFLECVQDMDHENMFWYRQDPGLGLRLIYFSYDVKMKEKGDIPEGYSVSREKKERFSLILESASTNQTSMYLCASRGVGGYEQYFGPGTRLTVT.

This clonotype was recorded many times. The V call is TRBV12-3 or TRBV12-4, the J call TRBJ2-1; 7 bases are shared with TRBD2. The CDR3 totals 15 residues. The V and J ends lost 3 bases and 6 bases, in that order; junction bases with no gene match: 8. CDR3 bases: TGTGCCAGCAGTTTTACGGGAGCGGGATCCAATGAGCAGTTCTTC. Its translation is CASSFTGAGSNEQFF.

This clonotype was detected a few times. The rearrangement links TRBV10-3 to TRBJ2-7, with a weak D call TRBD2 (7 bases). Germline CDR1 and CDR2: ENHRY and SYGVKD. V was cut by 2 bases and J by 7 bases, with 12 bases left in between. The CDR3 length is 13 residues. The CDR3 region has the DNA TGTGCCATCAGTGAGAGGGGGGGGCTTGAGCAGTACTTC. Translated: CAISERGGLEQYF.

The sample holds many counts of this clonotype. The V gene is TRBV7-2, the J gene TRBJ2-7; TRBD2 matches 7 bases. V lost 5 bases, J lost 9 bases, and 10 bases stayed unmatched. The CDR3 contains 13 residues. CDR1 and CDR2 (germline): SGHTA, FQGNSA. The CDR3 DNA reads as TGTGCCAGCAGCCACGGGGAGGGCCGGGGGCAGTACTTC. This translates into CASSHGEGRGQYF.

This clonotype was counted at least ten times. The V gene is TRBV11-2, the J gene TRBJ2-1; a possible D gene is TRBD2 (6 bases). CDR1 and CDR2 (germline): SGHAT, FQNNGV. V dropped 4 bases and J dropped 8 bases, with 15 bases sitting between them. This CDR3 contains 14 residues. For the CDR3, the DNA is TGTGCCAGCAGCTATCGTTTAGCGGCCCATGAGCAGTTCTTC. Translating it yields CASSYRLAAHEQFF.

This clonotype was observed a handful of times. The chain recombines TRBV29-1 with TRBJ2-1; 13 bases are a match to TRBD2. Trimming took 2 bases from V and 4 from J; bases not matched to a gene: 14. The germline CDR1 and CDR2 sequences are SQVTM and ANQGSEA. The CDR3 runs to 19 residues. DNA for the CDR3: TGCAGCGTTGAAATTATTTGGACTAGCGGGAGTGGGGCTTACAATGAGCAGTTCTTC. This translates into CSVEIIWTSGSGAYNEQFF.

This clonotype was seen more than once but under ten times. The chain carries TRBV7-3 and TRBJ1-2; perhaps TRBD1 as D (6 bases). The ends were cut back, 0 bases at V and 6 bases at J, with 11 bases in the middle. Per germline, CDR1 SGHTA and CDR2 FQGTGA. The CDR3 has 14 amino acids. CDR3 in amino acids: CASSLTGGDHGYTF. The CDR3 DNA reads TGTGCCAGCAGCTTAACAGGGGGGGACCATGGCTACACCTTC.

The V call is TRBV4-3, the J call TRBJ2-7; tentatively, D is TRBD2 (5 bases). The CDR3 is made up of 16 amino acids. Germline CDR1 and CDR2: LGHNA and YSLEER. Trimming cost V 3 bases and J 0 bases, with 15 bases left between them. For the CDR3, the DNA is TGCGCCAGCAGCCAGGAAACGGGGAATAGCTCCTACGAGCAGTACTTC. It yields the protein CASSQETGNSSYEQYF.

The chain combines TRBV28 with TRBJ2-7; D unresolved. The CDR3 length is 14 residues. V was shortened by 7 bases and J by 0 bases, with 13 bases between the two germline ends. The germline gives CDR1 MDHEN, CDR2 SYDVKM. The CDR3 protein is CASNSDPSSYEQYF. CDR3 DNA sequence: TGTGCCAGCAACTCCGACCCGAGCTCCTACGAGCAGTACTTC.

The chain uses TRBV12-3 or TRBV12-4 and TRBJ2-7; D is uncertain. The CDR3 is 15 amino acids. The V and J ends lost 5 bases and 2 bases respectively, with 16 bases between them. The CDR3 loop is CASSTRDSGPYEQYF. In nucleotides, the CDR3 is TGTGCCAGCAGTACGCGAGATTCCGGACCCTACGAGCAGTACTTC.

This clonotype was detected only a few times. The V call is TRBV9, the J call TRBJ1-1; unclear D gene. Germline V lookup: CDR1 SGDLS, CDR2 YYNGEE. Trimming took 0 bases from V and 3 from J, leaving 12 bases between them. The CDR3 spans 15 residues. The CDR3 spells CASSVVEGFDTEAFF. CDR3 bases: TGTGCCAGCAGCGTAGTCGAAGGTTTTGACACTGAAGCTTTCTTT.

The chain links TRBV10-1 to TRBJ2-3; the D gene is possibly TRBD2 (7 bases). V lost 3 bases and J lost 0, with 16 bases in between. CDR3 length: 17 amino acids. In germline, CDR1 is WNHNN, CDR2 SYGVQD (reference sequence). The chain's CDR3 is CASSDSGGSTSTDTQYF. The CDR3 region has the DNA TGCGCCAGCAGTGATTCGGGGGGCTCGACGAGCACAGATACGCAGTATTTT.

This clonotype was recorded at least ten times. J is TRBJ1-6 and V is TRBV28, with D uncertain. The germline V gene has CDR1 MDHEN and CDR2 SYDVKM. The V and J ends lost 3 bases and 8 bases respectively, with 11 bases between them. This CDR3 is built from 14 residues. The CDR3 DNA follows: TGTGCCAGCAGTTTTTACGGGGAGGATTCACCCCTCCACTTT. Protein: CASSFYGEDSPLHF.

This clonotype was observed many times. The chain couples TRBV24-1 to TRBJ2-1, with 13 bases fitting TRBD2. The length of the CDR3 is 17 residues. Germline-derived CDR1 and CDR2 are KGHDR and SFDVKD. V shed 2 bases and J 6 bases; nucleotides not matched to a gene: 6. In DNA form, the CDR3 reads TGTGCCACCAGTGATTCAGCAACTAGCGGGAGGGCCAATGAGCAGTTCTTC. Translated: CATSDSATSGRANEQFF.

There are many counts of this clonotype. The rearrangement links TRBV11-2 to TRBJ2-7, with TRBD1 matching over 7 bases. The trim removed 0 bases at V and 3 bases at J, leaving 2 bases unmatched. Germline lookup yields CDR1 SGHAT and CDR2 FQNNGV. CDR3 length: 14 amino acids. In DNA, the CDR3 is TGTGCCAGCAGCTTAGACAGGGGGAACTACGAGCAGTACTTC. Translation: CASSLDRGNYEQYF. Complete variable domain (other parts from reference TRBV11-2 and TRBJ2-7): EAGVAQSPRYKIIEKRQSVAFWCNPISGHATLYWYQQILGQGPKLLIQFQNNGVVDDSQLPKDRFSAERLKGVDSTLKIQPAKLEDSAVYLCASSLDRGNYEQYFGPGTRLTVT.

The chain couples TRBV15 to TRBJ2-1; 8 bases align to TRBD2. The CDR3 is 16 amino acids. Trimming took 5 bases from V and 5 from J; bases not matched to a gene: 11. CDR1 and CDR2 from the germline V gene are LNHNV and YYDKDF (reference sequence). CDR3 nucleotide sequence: TGTGCCACCAGCGTTCCCGGGACTAGGGTTGACAATGAGCAGTTCTTC. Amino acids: CATSVPGTRVDNEQFF.

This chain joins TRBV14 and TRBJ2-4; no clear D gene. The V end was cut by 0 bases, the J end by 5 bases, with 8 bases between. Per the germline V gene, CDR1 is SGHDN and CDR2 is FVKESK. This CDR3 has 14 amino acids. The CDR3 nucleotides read TGTGCCAGCAGCCAAGATCTTACGGAAAACATTCAGTACTTC. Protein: CASSQDLTENIQYF.